These 10 T cell receptor beta chains originate from one sample sequenced in a study of blood T cell repertoires in COVID-19. Clones were read by immunoSEQ multiplex PCR, and TCRdb kept only the in-frame ones, dropping some. The table records under 250,000 clones, nearly 95% of them present only once. The sample was peripheral blood. Receptors originate from a man aged 30 to 39 with COVID-19, enrolled during active disease.

The chain combines TRBV29-1 with TRBJ2-1; the D gene is possibly TRBD1 (6 bases). V was pared by 0 bases and J by 4 bases, with 19 bases between. This CDR3 spans 17 amino acids. Per germline, CDR1 SQVTM and CDR2 ANQGSEA. The CDR3 DNA reads TGCAGCGTTGAAGAGGCGTCTACAGGGCAAAAGTACAATGAGCAGTTCTTC. The encoded protein is CSVEEASTGQKYNEQFF.

The V call is TRBV11-2, the J call TRBJ2-3, with D possibly matching TRBD1 (5 bases). Looked up from germline, CDR1 is SGHAT and CDR2 is FQNNGV. V dropped 5 bases and J dropped 5 bases, with 14 bases sitting between them. This CDR3 is built from 14 residues. The CDR3 region has the DNA TGTGCCAGCAGCCCTTCACTTCAGGGAGATACGCAGTATTTT. Amino acid sequence: CASSPSLQGDTQYF. Looking up the rest from reference TRBV11-2 and TRBJ2-3 gives the full variable domain: EAGVAQSPRYKIIEKRQSVAFWCNPISGHATLYWYQQILGQGPKLLIQFQNNGVVDDSQLPKDRFSAERLKGVDSTLKIQPAKLEDSAVYLCASSPSLQGDTQYFGPGTRLTVL.

Here the CDR3 reads CASSQIYSNQPQHF. The CDR3 DNA reads as TGTGCCAGCAGCCAAATTTATAGCAATCAGCCCCAGCATTTT. This chain links TRBV4-2 with TRBJ1-5, with unresolved D. The germline V gene encodes CDR1 LGHNA and CDR2 YNFKEQ. The CDR3 contains 14 residues. V lost 2 bases and J 0 bases, leaving 5 bases between the germline ends.

This clone was seen once. J is TRBJ2-7 and V is TRBV4-2; no definite D call. CDR1 and CDR2 from the germline V gene are LGHNA and YNFKEQ. The CDR3 spans 15 residues. Trimming pared 0 bases from V and 6 bases from J, leaving 15 bases between. In DNA, the CDR3 is TGTGCCAGCAGCCAAGACCCCCAAGAATCGGGCGAGCAGTACTTC. It encodes CASSQDPQESGEQYF.

The V and J genes are TRBV30 and TRBJ1-4, with 7 bases aligning to TRBD1. CDR1 is GTSNPN, CDR2 SVGIG, per germline (reference sequence). The CDR3 sequence is 18 residues long. Trimming cost V 1 base and J 5 bases; bases outside gene matches: 16. CDR3 residues: CAWSAGSGGTVINEKLFF. DNA of the CDR3: TGTGCCTGGAGTGCTGGCAGCGGAGGGACAGTAATAAATGAAAAACTGTTTTTT.

The chain combines TRBV12-3 or TRBV12-4 with TRBJ2-5; the match to TRBD1 covers 8 bases. This CDR3 region has 13 residues. The V and J ends lost 7 bases and 5 bases, in that order; junction bases with no gene match: 6. For the CDR3, the DNA is TGTGCCAGCACCCAGGGGGCGGAGGAGACCCAGTACTTC. Protein sequence: CASTQGAEETQYF.

The chain uses TRBV5-1 and TRBJ1-5, with D maybe TRBD1 (6 bases). Germline CDR1 SGHRS, CDR2 YFSETQ. V shed 4 bases and J shed 3 bases, with 11 bases lying between them. This CDR3 has 14 amino acids. CDR3 region: CASSPGGSNQPQHF. The CDR3 bases are TGCGCCAGCAGCCCGGGGGGCTCCAATCAGCCCCAGCATTTT.

The rearrangement links TRBV20-1 to TRBJ1-5, with 9 nucleotides matching TRBD1. The J segment lost 3 bases and the V segment lost 3 bases, leaving 3 bases of the junction unmatched. This CDR3 region has 14 residues. CDR1 and CDR2 (germline): DFQATT, SNEGSKA (reference sequence). This chain's CDR3 is CSASGTGHNQPQHF. The CDR3 DNA follows: TGCAGTGCTAGTGGGACAGGGCACAATCAGCCCCAGCATTTT.

The chain has TRBV19 and TRBJ2-1; the match to TRBD1 covers 8 bases. The ends lost 6 bases at V and 2 bases at J; junction bases unmatched: 9. Germline CDR1 is LNHDA and CDR2 is SQIVND (reference sequence). The CDR3 contains 16 residues. The CDR3 reads CASSTRTGRPYNEQFF. Written as DNA, the CDR3 is TGTGCCAGTAGCACCCGGACAGGGCGGCCCTACAATGAGCAGTTCTTC.

V usage is TRBV4-1 and J usage is TRBJ1-1, with D unresolved. Trimming cost V 1 base and J 6 bases, with 15 bases left between them. There are 15 residues in the CDR3. Germline lookup yields CDR1 MGHRA and CDR2 YSYEKL. The CDR3 loop reads CASSQGNSPRPEAFF. DNA of the CDR3: TGCGCCAGCAGCCAAGGCAACAGCCCTCGCCCTGAAGCTTTCTTT.